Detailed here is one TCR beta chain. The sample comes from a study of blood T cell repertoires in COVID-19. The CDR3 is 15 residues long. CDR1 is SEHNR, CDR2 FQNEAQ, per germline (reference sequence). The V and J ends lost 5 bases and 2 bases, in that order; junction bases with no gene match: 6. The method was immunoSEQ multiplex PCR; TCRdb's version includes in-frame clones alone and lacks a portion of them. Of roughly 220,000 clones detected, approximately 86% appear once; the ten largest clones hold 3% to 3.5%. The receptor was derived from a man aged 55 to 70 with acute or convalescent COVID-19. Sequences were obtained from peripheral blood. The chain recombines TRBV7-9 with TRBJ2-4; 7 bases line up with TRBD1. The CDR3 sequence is CASSPPGGTKNIQYF. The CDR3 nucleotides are TGTGCCAGCAGCCCCCCAGGGGGAACCAAAAACATTCAGTACTTC.